This T cell receptor (beta chain) comes out of a study of Tregs in tolerant kidney transplant recipients. Study-wide points: Tregs expanded with activated donor B cells seemed most donor-specific. Biological reproducibility was not directly addressed in this study.

CDR1 SGDLS and CDR2 YYNGEE come from the germline V gene. Trimming took off 4 bases at V and 7 bases at J, with 11 bases between the two ends. The CDR3 runs to 13 residues. As to this clone: Antigen specificity is unknown.

Thawed PBMCs were FACS-sorted into unstimulated CD4+CD25+CD127- regulatory T cells, CD4+CD25- non-regulatory cells, CD4 and CD8 cells. Clones were read by immunoSEQ multiplex PCR, and TCRdb kept only the in-frame ones, dropping some. The sample has tens of thousands of clones, 84% seen once. The sample taken for sequencing was CD4+ T cells from blood. The rearrangement links TRBV9 to TRBJ2-2; unclear D gene. This TCR derives from a human donor in good health. In DNA form, the CDR3 reads TGTGCCAGCAGCCCAACAAGGAGCGGGGAGCTGTTTTTT. Translating gives CASSPTRSGELFF.